This record concerns one TCR beta chain sequence. Its antigen is still unknown. The data belong to a study of OX40 agonist ivuxolimab in advanced cancers. Findings of the study overall: It was also the case that some nonresponders had low normalized T-cell clonal expansion.

Clones were read by immunoSEQ multiplex PCR, and TCRdb kept only the in-frame ones, dropping some. This table has about 70,000 clones, around 80% appearing once. In germline, CDR1 is MGHRA, CDR2 YSYEKL. The CDR3 loop spans 16 amino acids. The V gene lost 0 bases and the J gene lost 0 bases, with 11 bases spanning the gap. The source is an adult with an advanced solid tumor such as melanoma, head and neck, liver or kidney cancer. The sample consisted of CD4+ or CD8+ T cells sorted from blood, taken in a trial of the OX40 agonist ivuxolimab. The genes are TRBV4-1 and TRBJ1-2; no reliable D call. This CDR3 is CASSQDLYSANYGYTF. CDR3 nucleotide sequence: TGCGCCAGCAGCCAAGATCTCTATTCCGCTAACTATGGCTACACCTTC.